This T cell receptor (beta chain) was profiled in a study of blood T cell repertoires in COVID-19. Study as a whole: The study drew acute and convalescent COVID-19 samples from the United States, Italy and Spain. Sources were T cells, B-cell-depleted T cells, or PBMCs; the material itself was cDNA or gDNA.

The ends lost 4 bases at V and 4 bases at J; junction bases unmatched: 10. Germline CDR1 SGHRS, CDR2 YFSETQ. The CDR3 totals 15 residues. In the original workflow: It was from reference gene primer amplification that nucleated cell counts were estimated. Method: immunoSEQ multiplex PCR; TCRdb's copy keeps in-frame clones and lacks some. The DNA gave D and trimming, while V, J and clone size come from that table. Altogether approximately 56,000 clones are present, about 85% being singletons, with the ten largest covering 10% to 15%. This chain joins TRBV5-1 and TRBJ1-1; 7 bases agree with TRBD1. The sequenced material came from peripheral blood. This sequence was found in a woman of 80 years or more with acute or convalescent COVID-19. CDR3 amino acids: CASSPNRDRGTEAFF. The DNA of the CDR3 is TGCGCCAGCAGCCCTAACCGGGACAGAGGCACTGAAGCTTTCTTT.